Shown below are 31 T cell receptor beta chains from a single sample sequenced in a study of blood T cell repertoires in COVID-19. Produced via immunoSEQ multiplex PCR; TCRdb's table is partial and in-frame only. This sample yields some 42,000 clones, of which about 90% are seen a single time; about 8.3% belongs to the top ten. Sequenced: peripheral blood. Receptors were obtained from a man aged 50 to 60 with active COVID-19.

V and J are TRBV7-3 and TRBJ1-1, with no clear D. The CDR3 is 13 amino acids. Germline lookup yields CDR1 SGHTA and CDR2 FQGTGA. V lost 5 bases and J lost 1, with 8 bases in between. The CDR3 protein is CASSQVGNTEAFF. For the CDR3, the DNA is TGTGCCAGCAGCCAGGTGGGGAACACTGAAGCTTTCTTT.

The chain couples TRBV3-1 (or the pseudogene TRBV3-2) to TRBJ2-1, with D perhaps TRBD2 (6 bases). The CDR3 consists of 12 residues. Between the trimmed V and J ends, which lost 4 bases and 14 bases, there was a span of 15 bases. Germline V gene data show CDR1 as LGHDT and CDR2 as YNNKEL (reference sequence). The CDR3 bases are TGTGCCAGCAGCCCTGGGGGGAGAGTTGAGTTCTTC. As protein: CASSPGGRVEFF.

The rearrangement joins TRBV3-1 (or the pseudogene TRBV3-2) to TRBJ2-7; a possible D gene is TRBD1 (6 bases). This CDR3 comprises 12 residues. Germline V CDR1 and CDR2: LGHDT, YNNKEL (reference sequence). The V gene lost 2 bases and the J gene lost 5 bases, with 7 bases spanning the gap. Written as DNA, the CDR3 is TGTGCCAGCAGCCAACAGGGGAACGAGCAGTACTTC. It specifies CASSQQGNEQYF.

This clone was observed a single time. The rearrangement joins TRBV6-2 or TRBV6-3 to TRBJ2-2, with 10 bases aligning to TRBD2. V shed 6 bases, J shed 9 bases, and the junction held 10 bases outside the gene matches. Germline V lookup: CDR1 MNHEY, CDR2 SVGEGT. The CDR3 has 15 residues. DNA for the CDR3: TGTGCCAGCAGCCCACTAGCGGGATTCGTCCGGGAGCTGTTTTTT. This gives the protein CASSPLAGFVRELFF.

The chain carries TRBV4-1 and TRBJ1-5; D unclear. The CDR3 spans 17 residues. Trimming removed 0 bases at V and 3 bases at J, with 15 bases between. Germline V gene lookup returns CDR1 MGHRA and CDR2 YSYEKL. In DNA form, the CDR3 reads TGCGCCAGCAGCCAAGAGGGTGTACAGAACCCCAATCAGCCCCAGCATTTT. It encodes CASSQEGVQNPNQPQHF.

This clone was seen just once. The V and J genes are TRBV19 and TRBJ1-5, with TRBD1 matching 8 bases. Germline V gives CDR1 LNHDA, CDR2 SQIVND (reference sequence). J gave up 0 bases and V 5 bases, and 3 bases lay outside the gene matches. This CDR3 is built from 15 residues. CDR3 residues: CASSPDRDSNQPQHF. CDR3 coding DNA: TGTGCCAGTAGTCCGGACAGGGATAGCAATCAGCCCCAGCATTTT.

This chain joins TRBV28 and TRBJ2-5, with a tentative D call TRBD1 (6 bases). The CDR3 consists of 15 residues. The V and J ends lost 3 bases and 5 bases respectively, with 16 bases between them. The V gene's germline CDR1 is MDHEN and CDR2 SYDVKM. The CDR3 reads CASSFVTGGAETQYF. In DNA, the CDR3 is TGTGCCAGCAGTTTTGTTACTGGGGGCGCCGAGACCCAGTACTTC.

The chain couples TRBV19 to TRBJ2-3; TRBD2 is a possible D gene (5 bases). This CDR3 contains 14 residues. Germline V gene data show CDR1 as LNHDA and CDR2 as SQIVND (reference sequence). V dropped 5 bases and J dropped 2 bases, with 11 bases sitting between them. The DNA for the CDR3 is TGTGCCAGTAGTCTTCAGCGGTACACAGATACGCAGTATTTT. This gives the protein CASSLQRYTDTQYF.

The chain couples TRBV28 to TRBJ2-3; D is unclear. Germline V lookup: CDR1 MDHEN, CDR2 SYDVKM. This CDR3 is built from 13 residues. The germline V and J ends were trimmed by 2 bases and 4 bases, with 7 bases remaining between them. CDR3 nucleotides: TGTGCCAGCAGTTTACGTACTCCAGATACGCAGTATTTT. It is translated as CASSLRTPDTQYF.

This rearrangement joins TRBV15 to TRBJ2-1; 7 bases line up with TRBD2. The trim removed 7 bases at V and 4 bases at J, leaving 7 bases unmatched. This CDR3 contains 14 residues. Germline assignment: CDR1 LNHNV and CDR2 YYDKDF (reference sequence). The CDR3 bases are TGTGCCACCAAAGGCGGGAGTTCTTACAATGAGCAGTTCTTC. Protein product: CATKGGSSYNEQFF.

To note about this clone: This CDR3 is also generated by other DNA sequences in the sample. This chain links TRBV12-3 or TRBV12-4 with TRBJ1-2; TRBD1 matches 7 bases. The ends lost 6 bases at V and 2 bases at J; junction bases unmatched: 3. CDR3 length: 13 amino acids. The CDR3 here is CASSRQGNYGYTF. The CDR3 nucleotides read TGTGCCAGCAGCAGACAGGGCAACTATGGCTACACCTTC.

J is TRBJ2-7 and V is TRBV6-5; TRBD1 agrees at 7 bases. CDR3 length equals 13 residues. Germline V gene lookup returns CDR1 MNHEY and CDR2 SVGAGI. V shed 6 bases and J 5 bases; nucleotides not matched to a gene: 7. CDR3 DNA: TGTGCCAGCAGAGCCGGGACAGCGAACGAGCAGTACTTC. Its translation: CASRAGTANEQYF.

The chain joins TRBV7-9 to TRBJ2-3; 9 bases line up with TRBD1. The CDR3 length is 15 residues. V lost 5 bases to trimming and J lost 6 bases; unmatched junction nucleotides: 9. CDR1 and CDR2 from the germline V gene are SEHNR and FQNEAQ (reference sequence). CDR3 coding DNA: TGTGCCAGCAGCCCCCAGACAGGGGGAGCGGATACGCAGTATTTT. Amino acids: CASSPQTGGADTQYF. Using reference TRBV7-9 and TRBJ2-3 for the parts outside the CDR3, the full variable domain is DTGVSQNPRHKITKRGQNVTFRCDPISEHNRLYWYRQTLGQGPEFLTYFQNEAQLEKSRLLSDRFSAERPKGSFSTLEIQRTEQGDSAMYLCASSPQTGGADTQYFGPGTRLTVL.

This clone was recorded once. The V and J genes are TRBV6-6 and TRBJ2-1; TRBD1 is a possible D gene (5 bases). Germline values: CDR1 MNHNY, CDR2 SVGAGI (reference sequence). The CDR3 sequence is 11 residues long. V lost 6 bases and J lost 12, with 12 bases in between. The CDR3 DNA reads TGTGCCAGCAGCCCGTCCCAGGGGCAGTTCTTC. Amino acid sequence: CASSPSQGQFF.

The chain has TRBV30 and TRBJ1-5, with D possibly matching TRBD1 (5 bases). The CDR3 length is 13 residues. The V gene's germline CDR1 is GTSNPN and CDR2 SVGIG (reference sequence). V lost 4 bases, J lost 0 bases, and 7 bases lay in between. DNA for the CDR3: TGTGCCTGGACAGGGAATAGCAATCAGCCCCAGCATTTT. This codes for CAWTGNSNQPQHF.

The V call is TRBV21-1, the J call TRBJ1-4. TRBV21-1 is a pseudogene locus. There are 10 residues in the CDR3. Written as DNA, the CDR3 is TGTGCCAGCTTTCTTGAAAAACTGTTTTTT. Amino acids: CASFLEKLFF.

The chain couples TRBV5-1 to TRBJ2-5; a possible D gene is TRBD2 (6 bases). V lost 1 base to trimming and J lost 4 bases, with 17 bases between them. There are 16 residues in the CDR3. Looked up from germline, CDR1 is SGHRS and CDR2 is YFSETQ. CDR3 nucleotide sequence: TGCGCCAGCAGCTTGTCTTCACTAGCAAACCGAGAGACCCAGTACTTC. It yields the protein CASSLSSLANRETQYF.

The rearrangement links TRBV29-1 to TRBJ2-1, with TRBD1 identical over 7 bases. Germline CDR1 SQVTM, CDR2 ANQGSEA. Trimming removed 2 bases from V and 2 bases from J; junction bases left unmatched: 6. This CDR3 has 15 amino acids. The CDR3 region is CSVEQGVGPYNEQFF. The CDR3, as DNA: TGCAGCGTTGAACAGGGGGTAGGCCCCTACAATGAGCAGTTCTTC.

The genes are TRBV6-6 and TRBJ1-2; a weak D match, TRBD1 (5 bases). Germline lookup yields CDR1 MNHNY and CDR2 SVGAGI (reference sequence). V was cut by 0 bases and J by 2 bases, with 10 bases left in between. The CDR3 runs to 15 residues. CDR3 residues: CASSYSGDFNYGYTF. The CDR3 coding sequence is TGTGCCAGCAGTTACTCCGGGGACTTCAACTATGGCTACACCTTC.

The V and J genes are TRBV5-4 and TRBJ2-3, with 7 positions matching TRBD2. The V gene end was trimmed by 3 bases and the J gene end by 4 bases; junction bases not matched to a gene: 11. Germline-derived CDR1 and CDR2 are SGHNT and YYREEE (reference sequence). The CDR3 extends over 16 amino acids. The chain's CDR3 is CASSSQGGSAADTQYF. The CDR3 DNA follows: TGTGCCAGCAGCTCCCAAGGCGGGAGTGCGGCAGATACGCAGTATTTT.

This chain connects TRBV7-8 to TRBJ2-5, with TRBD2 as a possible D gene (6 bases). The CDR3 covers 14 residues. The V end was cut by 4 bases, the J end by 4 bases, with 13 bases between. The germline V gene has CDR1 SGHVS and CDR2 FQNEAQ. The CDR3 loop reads CASSSPVGGETQYF. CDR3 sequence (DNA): TGTGCCAGCAGCTCCCCTGTCGGGGGAGAGACCCAGTACTTC.

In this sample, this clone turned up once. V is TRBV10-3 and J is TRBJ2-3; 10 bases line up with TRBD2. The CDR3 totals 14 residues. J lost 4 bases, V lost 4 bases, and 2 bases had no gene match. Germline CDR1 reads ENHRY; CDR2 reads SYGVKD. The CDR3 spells CAISASGRADTQYF. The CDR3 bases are TGTGCCATCAGTGCTAGCGGGAGAGCAGATACGCAGTATTTT.

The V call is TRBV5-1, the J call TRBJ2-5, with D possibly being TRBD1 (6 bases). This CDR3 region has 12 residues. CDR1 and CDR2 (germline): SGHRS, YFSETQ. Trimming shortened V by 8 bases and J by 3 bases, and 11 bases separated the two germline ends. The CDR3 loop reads CASSQGKETQYF. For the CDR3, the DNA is TGCGCCAGTTCACAGGGTAAAGAGACCCAGTACTTC. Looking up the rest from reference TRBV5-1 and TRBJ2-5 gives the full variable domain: KAGVTQTPRYLIKTRGQQVTLSCSPISGHRSVSWYQQTPGQGLQFLFEYFSETQRNKGNFPGRFSGRQFSNSRSEMNVSTLELGDSALYLCASSQGKETQYFGPGTRLLVL.

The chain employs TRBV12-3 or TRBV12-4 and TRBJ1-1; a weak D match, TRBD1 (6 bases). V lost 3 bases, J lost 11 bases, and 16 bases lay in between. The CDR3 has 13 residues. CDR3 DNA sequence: TGTGCCAGCAGTTTCCAGGGGATTGCAGAGGCTTTCTTT. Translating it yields CASSFQGIAEAFF.

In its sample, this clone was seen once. The DNA of the CDR3 is TGTGCCAGCAGGGAAACTAGCGCCTACGAGCAGTACTTC. This translates into CASRETSAYEQYF. V usage is TRBV2 and J usage is TRBJ2-7, with 7 positions matching TRBD2. From germline, CDR1 is SNHLY and CDR2 FYNNEI. The V gene end was trimmed by 6 bases and the J gene end by 2 bases; junction bases not matched to a gene: 4. The CDR3 is 13 amino acids.

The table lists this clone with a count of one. The CDR3 loop is CATSDSKREQETQYF. Written as DNA, the CDR3 is TGTGCCACCAGTGATTCCAAGCGGGAGCAAGAGACCCAGTACTTC. The chain employs TRBV24-1 and TRBJ2-5, with 8 bases fitting TRBD2. Germline CDR1 and CDR2: KGHDR and SFDVKD. The CDR3 is made up of 15 amino acids. V was clipped by 2 bases and J by 2 bases; unmatched bases: 3.

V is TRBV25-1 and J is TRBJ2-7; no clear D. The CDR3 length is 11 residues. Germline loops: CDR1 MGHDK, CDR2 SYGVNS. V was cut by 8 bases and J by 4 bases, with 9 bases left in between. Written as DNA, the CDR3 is TGTGCCAGCGGCCGGGTTTACGAGCAGTACTTC. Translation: CASGRVYEQYF.

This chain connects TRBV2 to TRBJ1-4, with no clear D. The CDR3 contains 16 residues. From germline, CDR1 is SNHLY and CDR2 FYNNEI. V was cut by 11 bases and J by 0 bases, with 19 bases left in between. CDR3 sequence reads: CAGTKASPATNEKLFF. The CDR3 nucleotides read TGTGCCGGCACCAAGGCTAGTCCTGCAACTAATGAAAAACTGTTTTTT.

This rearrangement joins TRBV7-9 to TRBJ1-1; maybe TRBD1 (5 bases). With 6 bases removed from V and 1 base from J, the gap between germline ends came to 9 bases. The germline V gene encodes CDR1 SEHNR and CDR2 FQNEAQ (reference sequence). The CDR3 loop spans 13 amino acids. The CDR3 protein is CASRLTGNTEAFF. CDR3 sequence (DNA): TGTGCCAGCAGACTAACAGGGAACACTGAAGCTTTCTTT.

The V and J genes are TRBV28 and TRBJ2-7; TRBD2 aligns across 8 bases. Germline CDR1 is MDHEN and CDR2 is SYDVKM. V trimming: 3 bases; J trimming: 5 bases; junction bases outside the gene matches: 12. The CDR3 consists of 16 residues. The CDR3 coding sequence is TGTGCCAGCAGTTTCTCCCCCGGGACTAGTTCTAACGAGCAGTACTTC. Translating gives CASSFSPGTSSNEQYF.

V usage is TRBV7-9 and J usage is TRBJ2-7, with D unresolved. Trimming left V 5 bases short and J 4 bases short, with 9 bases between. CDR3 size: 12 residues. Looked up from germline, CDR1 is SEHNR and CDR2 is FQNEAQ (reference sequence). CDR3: CASSPLLYEQYF. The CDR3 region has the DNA TGTGCCAGCAGCCCACTCCTTTACGAGCAGTACTTC.